This section outlines one T cell receptor (beta chain) sequence together with its context. CDR1 and CDR2 from the germline V gene are LNHNV and YYDKDF (reference sequence). The CDR3 contains 16 residues. V dropped 0 bases and J dropped 4 bases, with 15 bases sitting between them. The method was immunoSEQ multiplex PCR; TCRdb's version includes in-frame clones alone and lacks a portion of them. Among some 56,000 clones listed, roughly 92% were seen once. This sample is part of a study of cytomegalovirus exposure and HLA in healthy donors. The sequence was obtained from a man aged 18-30 years in good health and CMV-seronegative. The material sequenced was PBMCs. The rearrangement joins TRBV15 to TRBJ1-1, with D unclear. The CDR3 is CATSRDRLGSSTEAFF. The CDR3 DNA reads TGTGCCACCAGCAGAGATCGACTGGGTTCAAGCACTGAAGCTTTCTTT.